Detailed here is one TCR beta chain. V dropped 10 bases and J dropped 7; count of bases not matched to a gene: 8. Germline lookup yields CDR1 WNHNN and CDR2 SYGVQD (reference sequence). The CDR3 is made up of 13 amino acids. This record comes from a study of radiotherapy plus CTLA-4 blockade in lung cancer. Data came from immunoSEQ multiplex PCR; TCRdb stores just in-frame clones and leaves some out. The sample lists around 40,000 clones, around 85% occurring once. The chain has TRBV10-1 and TRBJ1-4; 8 bases line up with TRBD1. The receptor's source is a human donor with non-small cell lung cancer who had stable disease on radiotherapy plus ipilimumab. The sample was peripheral blood, taken from a patient treated with radiotherapy plus ipilimumab. CDR3 protein: CATYRDRPEKLFF. In DNA, the CDR3 is TGCGCCACATACCGGGACAGGCCTGAAAAACTGTTTTTT.